These T cell receptor beta chains were read from a single sample in a study of T cells in Graves' hyperthyroidism and ophthalmopathy. TCRdb redid the calling of the multiplex PCR reads with MiXCR, one entry per CDR3 protein. The data show 300,000 to 500,000 distinct CDR3 sequences, around 14% seen once. The sample comprised blood. All receptors derive from a woman under 40 with Graves' hyperthyroidism. The CDR3 runs from the conserved cysteine through the conserved F or W. The D gene is left open where the match is weak. Clone size is given for some rows only: seen once, a few or many times, or a class if the clone is expanded.

NA | TRBJ1-1 | TRBV6-6 | many | TGTGCCAGCAGTTACTCCCTAGGCAGGGACACTGAAGCTTTCTTT | CASSYSLGRDTEAFF
TRBD1 | TRBJ2-2 | TRBV4-2 | NA | TGTGCCAGCAGCCAAGCGACAGGGGGAAACACCGGGGAGCTGTTTTTT | CASSQATGGNTGELFF
TRBD2 | TRBJ2-3 | TRBV5-5 | few | TGTGCCAGCAACTTAGGGATAGCGGGTGTCCCAGATACGCAGTATTTT | CASNLGIAGVPDTQYF
NA | TRBJ2-4 | TRBV11-2 | NA | TGTGCCAGCAGCCCAGGACAGAAAAACATTCAGTACTTC | CASSPGQKNIQYF
NA | TRBJ2-7 | TRBV3-1 | many | TGTGCCAGCAGCCAACTATACGAGCAGTACTTC | CASSQLYEQYF
NA | TRBJ2-5 | TRBV6-5 | few | TGTGCCAGCAGTTACGGGCAGGGGTACGGAGAGACCCAGTACTTC | CASSYGQGYGETQYF
TRBD2 | TRBJ2-7 | TRBV9 | many | TGTGCCAGCAGCGTAGCTGGCGGGAGTATAGTCTACGAGCAGTACTTC | CASSVAGGSIVYEQYF
NA | TRBJ2-7 | TRBV28 | many | TGTGCCAGCAGTTTATGGTCCCGGGACACGAGCTCCTACGAGCAGTACTTC | CASSLWSRDTSSYEQYF
TRBD1 | TRBJ1-2 | TRBV5-1 | few | TGCGCCAGCAGCTCGGGACAGGGGATGAACGGCTACACCTTC | CASSSGQGMNGYTF
TRBD2 | TRBJ2-3 | TRBV7-2 | many | TGTGCCAGCAGTTTTAAGGGACTAGCGCGTTTCTCGGGGCCAGATACGCAGTATTTT | CASSFKGLARFSGPDTQYF
TRBD2 | TRBJ2-3 | TRBV5-4 | NA | TGTGCCAGCAGCGAGGATCCCGCGGGAGGGTTTAGAGATACGCAGTATTTT | CASSEDPAGGFRDTQYF
TRBD2 | TRBJ2-1 | TRBV29-1 | few | TGCAGCGAACTAGCGGGAGGAATGCATGAGCAGTTCTTC | CSELAGGMHEQFF
NA | TRBJ1-2 | TRBV18 | many | TGTGCCAGCTCACCCCCCAAGTCGTACTACACCTTC | CASSPPKSYYTF
NA | TRBJ1-1 | TRBV30 | many | TGTGCCTGGAGAAGGAACACTGAAGCTTTCTTT | CAWRRNTEAFF
TRBD1 | TRBJ2-5 | TRBV19 | few | TGTGCCAGTAGTATACCCCTTGGACAGGGGGGATTAGAGACCCAGTACTTC | CASSIPLGQGGLETQYF
NA | TRBJ2-5 | TRBV14 | NA | TGTGCCAGCAGTAGGCAGGGGTACCAAGAGACCCAGTACTTC | CASSRQGYQETQYF
NA | TRBJ1-5 | TRBV2 | many | TGTGCCAGCAGTGTTAGTAGTGGTGGCAATCAGCCCCAGCATTTT | CASSVSSGGNQPQHF
TRBD2 | TRBJ2-5 | TRBV28 | many | TGTGCCAGCAGTTGGATTAGCGGGAACCAAGAGACCCAGTACTTC | CASSWISGNQETQYF
TRBD1 | TRBJ2-5 | TRBV19 | NA | TGTGCCAGTAGTATTTACCTTGGGCAGGGGGAAGGGGAGACCCAGTACTTC | CASSIYLGQGEGETQYF
NA | TRBJ2-7 | TRBV4-2 | many | TGTGCCAGCAGCCAAGACGTCCAGGGGCAGATTTCCTACGAGCAGTACTTC | CASSQDVQGQISYEQYF
TRBD1 | TRBJ2-3 | TRBV3-1 | NA | TGTGCCAGCAGCCAAGGCTTGGGACAGGGAAGGACAGATACGCAGTATTTT | CASSQGLGQGRTDTQYF
TRBD1 | TRBJ2-1 | TRBV29-1 | once | TGCAGCGTTGTTCCGACAGGGCGGCGCAATGAGCAGTTCTTC | CSVVPTGRRNEQFF
NA | TRBJ2-3 | TRBV15 | NA | TGTGCCACGAGCGAGCCACCGCGGGATACGCAGTATTTT | CATSEPPRDTQYF
NA | TRBJ1-2 | TRBV3-1 | many | TGTGCCAGCAGCCTTACAGGGTTCTATGGCTACACCTTC | CASSLTGFYGYTF
NA | TRBJ1-5 | TRBV28 | many | TGTGCCAGCAGCCCACCCGCCAGGGTCCGGAGCAATCAGCCCCAGCATTTT | CASSPPARVRSNQPQHF
NA | TRBJ1-1 | TRBV28 | many | TGTGCCACTAATGGGGGGTCCGACACTGAAGCTTTCTTT | CATNGGSDTEAFF
NA | TRBJ2-7 | TRBV29-1 | few | TGCAGCGTTGCCCACATCGTGGGCGGGCCTACCTACGAGCAGTACTTC | CSVAHIVGGPTYEQYF
TRBD2 | TRBJ2-5 | TRBV27 | many | TGTGCCAGCAGCGACGGGACTAGCGGAACCACGGGGTACTTC | CASSDGTSGTTGYF
NA | TRBJ1-2 | TRBV28 | many | TGTGCCAGCAGTTCGTTGACGGGGAGCAATGGCTACACCTTC | CASSSLTGSNGYTF
NA | TRBJ2-6 | TRBV7-9 | many | TGTGCCAGCAGCGCCGGTGCGAGTGGGTCTGGGGCCAACGTCCTGACTTTC | CASSAGASGSGANVLTF
TRBD1 | TRBJ2-1 | TRBV12-3/TRBV12-4 | many | TGTGCCAGCAGTCCGGGACAGGGAGGAAAGTTCTTC | CASSPGQGGKFF
NA | TRBJ1-2 | TRBV7-2 | NA | TGTGCCAGCGCTGGGGTTAACCTCGGTGGCTACACCTTC | CASAGVNLGGYTF
TRBD1 | TRBJ2-1 | TRBV2 | many | TGTGCCAGCAATCTCGGGACAGGGGGCTTAAATGAGCAGTTCTTC | CASNLGTGGLNEQFF
NA | TRBJ2-5 | TRBV29-1 | many | TGCAGCGTTGTAGCCGGGAAGGAGACCCAGTACTTC | CSVVAGKETQYF
TRBD2 | TRBJ2-1 | TRBV28 | many | TGTGCCAGCAGGGGACTAGCGGGAGGGCTTGGGGATGAGCAGTTCTTC | CASRGLAGGLGDEQFF